In this sample, the clone carrying this TCR beta chain turned up a few times. Its antigen is still unknown. The entry originates in a study of beta chain features in type 1 diabetes. Trimming took off 4 bases at V and 4 bases at J, with 20 bases between the two ends. This CDR3 spans 16 amino acids. Germline CDR1 is SGDLS and CDR2 is YYNGEE. The study reverse transcribed the entire isolated RNA, so it sequenced expressed TCRB transcripts. TCRdb's copy holds only in-frame clones and misses some; the assay was immunoSEQ multiplex PCR. The sample includes hundreds of thousands of clones, 13% seen only once; the top ten take roughly 0.022%. Study findings and constraints: All four CD4+ subsets of Type 1 diabetes patients contained TCRB CDR3s that were moderately but significantly shorter.

The sequence came from a young man with type 1 diabetes. The chain joins TRBV9 to TRBJ1-1; no definite D call. The sample consisted of naive CD4+ T cells from blood. CDR3 in amino acids: CASSPTGGQLGTEAFF. DNA of the CDR3: TGTGCCAGCAGCCCGACTGGAGGGCAGTTGGGCACTGAAGCTTTCTTT.